This TCR beta chain was recorded in a study of blood T cell repertoires in COVID-19. At the level of the study: There were acute and convalescent COVID-19 samples, and they came from the United States, Italy and Spain.

This CDR3 comprises 15 residues. Between the trimmed V and J ends, which lost 1 base and 2 bases, there was a span of 10 bases. CDR1 LGHDT and CDR2 YNNKEL come from the germline V gene (reference sequence). Recovered Cohort 3 donors showed two negative PCRs, clearance, or symptom resolution. The table lists this clone with a count of one. Methods used by the authors: Reference gene primers were amplified, and this amplification served to estimate nucleated cell counts. This table comes from immunoSEQ multiplex PCR, and its TCRdb copy is limited to in-frame clones, with some not included. The V and J calls and clone size were taken over from that table, and D and trimming were inferred from the DNA. Counted here are 200,000 to 250,000 clones, approximately 83% occurring once; the ten biggest clones make up 3% to 4%.

The sample taken for sequencing was PBMCs or T cells enriched from blood (not recorded which). This chain connects TRBV3-1 (or the pseudogene TRBV3-2) to TRBJ2-3; no reliable D call. The receptor was isolated from a woman aged 60 to 75 who had recovered from COVID-19. This CDR3 reads CASSQALGVTDTQYF. In nucleotides, the CDR3 is TGTGCCAGCAGCCAAGCCCTAGGCGTCACAGATACGCAGTATTTT.